This TCR beta chain appears in the sequencing data of a study of human T cells and chemical hapten exposure. Study-level points and caveats: Expanded TCRs showed more large CDR3 clusters than pre-sensitization or healthy control sets.

Individual cDNA molecules received unique molecular identifiers in the library. Original analysis: A per-sample median of 95,638 TCRs was observed, with a range of about 20,000 to 750,000. Each CDR3 protein gets one entry after TCRdb re-called the RACE reads with MiXCR. These V and J calls are TCRdb output, not the study's own analysis. The sample consists of approximately 87,000 distinct CDR3 sequences, around 10% of them appearing once. Regarding time point: patch test 2, 6 weeks after DPC sensitization. As to treatment: therapeutic diphenylcyclopropenone sensitization with weekly scalp DPC. It was from unfractionated whole blood that total RNA was extracted. Trimming shortened V by 0 bases and J by 0 bases, and 12 bases separated the two germline ends. Per germline, CDR1 MNHEY and CDR2 SVGEGT. This CDR3 spans 17 amino acids. In this sample, this clonotype turned up many times. The antigen remains unidentified.

This sequence was found in a woman between 35 and 50 years old with alopecia areata. Some clones in this sample may be carry-over from other donors' samples. Sequencing was performed on whole blood, taken in connection with sensitization to the hapten diphenylcyclopropenone (DPC). The J gene is TRBJ2-1, the V gene TRBV6-2 or TRBV6-3; maybe TRBD2 (6 bases). The CDR3 spells CASSYSTLASSYNEQFF. In nucleotides, the CDR3 is TGTGCCAGCAGTTACTCGACTCTAGCGAGCTCCTACAATGAGCAGTTCTTC.